A single sample is the source of the 27 T cell receptor beta chains below, sequenced in a study of cytomegalovirus exposure and HLA in healthy donors. PCR amplification relied on 60 Vbeta primers (plus 13 Jbeta primers). The table came from immunoSEQ multiplex PCR; TCRdb's copy has only in-frame clones and leaves some out. In the table there are fewer than 100,000 clones, about three quarters of which are singletons. Sequencing input: PBMCs. Receptors were obtained from a man aged 40-49 years in good health and CMV-seropositive.

V is TRBV27 and J is TRBJ2-1; 14 bases align to TRBD2. This CDR3 has 15 residues. V was clipped by 8 bases and J by 9 bases; unmatched bases: 9. The germline V gene has CDR1 MNHEY and CDR2 SMNVEV (reference sequence). The CDR3 DNA is TGTGCCAGCGGGACAGGACTAGCGGGAGGATCTGAGCAGTTCTTC. It codes for CASGTGLAGGSEQFF.

The rearrangement links TRBV5-1 to TRBJ2-4; 11 nucleotides agree with TRBD2. The V gene end was trimmed by 7 bases and the J gene end by 8 bases; junction bases not matched to a gene: 5. Germline lookup yields CDR1 SGHRS and CDR2 YFSETQ. This CDR3 spans 13 amino acids. In DNA, the CDR3 is TGCGCCAGCCAGGTAGCGGGGGGGGACATTCAGTACTTC. This codes for CASQVAGGDIQYF.

The rearrangement links TRBV2 to TRBJ1-5, with 8 nucleotides matching TRBD1. CDR3 size: 14 residues. V lost 6 bases to trimming and J lost 2 bases; unmatched junction nucleotides: 3. The germline V gene encodes CDR1 SNHLY and CDR2 FYNNEI. This CDR3 reads CASRMDRGNQPQHF. The CDR3 DNA follows: TGTGCCAGCAGGATGGACAGGGGCAATCAGCCCCAGCATTTT.

CDR3 DNA: TGTGCCAGTACCATCGGGACACCTACCTACAATGAGCAGTTCTTC. It encodes CASTIGTPTYNEQFF. The chain couples TRBV19 to TRBJ2-1, with D perhaps TRBD1 (6 bases). The CDR3 totals 15 residues. From germline, CDR1 is LNHDA and CDR2 SQIVND (reference sequence). Trimming stripped 7 bases from V and 2 bases from J, with 15 bases between.

The chain uses TRBV5-4 and TRBJ2-6; TRBD1 is a possible D gene (6 bases). The CDR3 loop spans 16 amino acids. Between the trimmed V and J ends, which lost 5 bases and 0 bases, there was a span of 12 bases. The germline V gene encodes CDR1 SGHNT and CDR2 YYREEE (reference sequence). CDR3 nucleotide sequence: TGTGCCAGCAGTTCAACAGGGCCCTCTGGGGCCAACGTCCTGACTTTC. This codes for CASSSTGPSGANVLTF.

This chain links TRBV29-1 with TRBJ1-1, with D possibly matching TRBD1 (6 bases). The CDR3 extends over 16 amino acids. Trimming cost V 4 bases and J 0 bases, with 18 bases left between them. The germline V gene encodes CDR1 SQVTM and CDR2 ANQGSEA. As DNA, the CDR3 is TGCAGCGTTGGCGGGGGGGACACCCGTATGAACACTGAAGCTTTCTTT. It specifies CSVGGGDTRMNTEAFF.

V is TRBV10-3 and J is TRBJ1-2, with TRBD1 matching 7 bases. The CDR3 has 14 amino acids. Germline lookup yields CDR1 ENHRY and CDR2 SYGVKD. V lost 7 bases and J lost 6; bases outside the gene matches: 11. Written as DNA, the CDR3 is TGTGCCATCAATCCCACGACAGGGACCAATGGCTACACCTTC. Residues: CAINPTTGTNGYTF.

This clone was counted a single time. The rearrangement uses TRBV4-1 and TRBJ2-5, with D perhaps TRBD1 (6 bases). This CDR3 spans 14 amino acids. Germline CDR1 MGHRA, CDR2 YSYEKL. The germline V and J ends were trimmed by 3 bases and 2 bases, with 10 bases remaining between them. CDR3 region: CASSQGDIQETQYF. CDR3 bases: TGCGCCAGCAGCCAGGGGGACATACAAGAGACCCAGTACTTC.

The sample holds one count of this clone. The chain joins TRBV7-2 to TRBJ2-5; D call uncertain. The end of the DNA aligns better with TRBJ2-7, so the J call may be wrong. In germline, CDR1 is SGHTA, CDR2 FQGNSA. The CDR3 has 12 residues. CDR3 sequence: CASSETVYEQYF. CDR3 sequence (DNA): TGTGCCAGCAGCGAAACAGTATACGAGCAGTACTTC.

This chain connects TRBV6-1 to TRBJ2-5, with a possible D match to TRBD1 (7 bases). V was cut by 9 bases and J by 2 bases, with 13 bases left in between. Germline lookup yields CDR1 MNHNS and CDR2 SASEGT. CDR3 length equals 13 residues. CDR3 loop: CARRAGGQETQYF. The CDR3 nucleotides read TGTGCCAGAAGGGCAGGGGGGCAAGAGACCCAGTACTTC.

The DNA for the CDR3 is TGTGCCAGCAGCCCTGCCGGGACAGCCAATCAGCCCCAGCATTTT. Protein sequence: CASSPAGTANQPQHF. The chain carries TRBV7-2 and TRBJ1-5; 7 positions agree with TRBD1. Losses at the gene ends were 5 bases for V and 3 bases for J; bases not matched to a gene: 7. CDR1 is SGHTA, CDR2 FQGNSA, per germline. CDR3 length equals 15 residues.

The chain links TRBV27 to TRBJ2-7, with D perhaps TRBD1 (6 bases). The germline CDR1 and CDR2 sequences are MNHEY and SMNVEV (reference sequence). The CDR3 has 13 amino acids. Trimming shortened V by 5 bases and J by 5 bases, and 13 bases separated the two germline ends. In nucleotides, the CDR3 is TGTGCCAGCAGTGTTGGGGGCCGGGACGAGCAGTACTTC. Residues: CASSVGGRDEQYF.

V is TRBV5-1 and J is TRBJ1-1; D unresolved. CDR3 size: 14 residues. The germline V gene has CDR1 SGHRS and CDR2 YFSETQ. V was cut by 2 bases and J by 3 bases, with 11 bases left in between. CDR3 coding DNA: TGCGCCAGCAGCTTTTTAGAATCGGACACTGAAGCTTTCTTT. Its translation: CASSFLESDTEAFF.

The chain uses TRBV27 and TRBJ2-3; TRBD2 matches at 10 bases. The CDR3 sequence is 13 residues long. J lost 6 bases, V lost 3 bases, and 0 bases had no gene match. Germline CDR1 and CDR2: MNHEY and SMNVEV (reference sequence). In nucleotides, the CDR3 is TGTGCCAGCAGTTTTAGCGGGAGGGATACGCAGTATTTT. Translating it yields CASSFSGRDTQYF.

As for this clone: The same CDR3 is also encoded by other DNA sequences in this sample. This chain joins TRBV7-2 and TRBJ1-1; TRBD1 agrees at 9 bases. The CDR3 length is 15 residues. Germline assignment: CDR1 SGHTA and CDR2 FQGNSA. The J segment lost 1 base and the V segment lost 7 bases, leaving 7 bases of the junction unmatched. This CDR3 is CASTIPGQGNTEAFF. The CDR3 DNA reads TGTGCCAGCACCATACCGGGACAGGGGAACACTGAAGCTTTCTTT.

The V call is TRBV12-5, the J call TRBJ2-5, with D possibly being TRBD2 (5 bases). Trimming took off 5 bases at V and 2 bases at J, with 9 bases between the two ends. The CDR3 totals 13 residues. Germline V CDR1 and CDR2: LGHNT, FRNRAP. The CDR3 DNA reads TGTGCTAGTGGTCGGGATATACAAGAGACCCAGTACTTC. Translated, it gives CASGRDIQETQYF.

The chain carries TRBV11-2 and TRBJ2-7; tentatively, D is TRBD1 (5 bases). V was cut by 0 bases and J by 5 bases, with 14 bases left in between. Germline V gene sequence: CDR1 SGHAT, CDR2 FQNNGV. The CDR3 has 15 amino acids. The CDR3 bases are TGTGCCAGCAGCTTAGAGGCCAGGGCGGACCACGAGCAGTACTTC. It yields the protein CASSLEARADHEQYF.

The chain combines TRBV2 with TRBJ1-2; D is perhaps TRBD1 (6 bases). V was shortened by 6 bases and J by 1 base, with 9 bases between the two germline ends. The CDR3 loop spans 13 amino acids. From germline, CDR1 is SNHLY and CDR2 FYNNEI. In DNA, the CDR3 is TGTGCCAGCAGGGACAGCTTTAACTATGGCTACACCTTC. Encoded protein: CASRDSFNYGYTF.

V usage is TRBV11-2 and J usage is TRBJ2-7; 8 bases agree with TRBD1. The CDR3 runs to 14 residues. J lost 4 bases, V lost 4 bases, and 6 bases had no gene match. Germline loops: CDR1 SGHAT, CDR2 FQNNGV. The CDR3 DNA is TGTGCCAGCAGCTCCGGGACAGGAGCATACGAGCAGTACTTC. Translation gives CASSSGTGAYEQYF.

This chain links TRBV9 with TRBJ2-1; TRBD1 is a possible D gene (6 bases). The CDR3 runs to 14 residues. Trimming cost V 0 bases and J 7 bases, with 11 bases left between them. Germline CDR1 reads SGDLS; CDR2 reads YYNGEE. In DNA form, the CDR3 reads TGTGCCAGCAGCGTAGTAACAGGGTCAAATGAGCAGTTCTTC. The encoded protein is CASSVVTGSNEQFF.

This rearrangement joins TRBV11-2 to TRBJ2-5; weak D call: TRBD2 (6 bases). Trimming took 4 bases from V and 3 from J, leaving 12 bases between them. The CDR3 covers 14 residues. Germline CDR1 and CDR2: SGHAT and FQNNGV. The CDR3 region is CASSSGLTKETQYF. Here the CDR3 DNA reads TGTGCCAGCAGCTCGGGACTTACGAAAGAGACCCAGTACTTC.

The V and J genes are TRBV5-1 and TRBJ2-7; 7 bases line up with TRBD2. Germline CDR1 SGHRS, CDR2 YFSETQ. This CDR3 has 15 residues. The V segment lost 3 bases and the J segment 2 bases; nucleotides outside the gene matches: 8. The CDR3: CASSSPGLGTYEQYF. In DNA, the CDR3 is TGCGCCAGCAGCTCCCCCGGACTAGGTACCTACGAGCAGTACTTC.

The rearrangement uses TRBV19 and TRBJ2-7; TRBD2 agrees at 14 bases. CDR3 length equals 18 residues. After removal of 5 bases from V and 7 bases from J, the junction contained 16 bases not matched to a gene. Germline assignment: CDR1 LNHDA and CDR2 SQIVND (reference sequence). The CDR3 sequence is CASSAGLAGGHLLWEQYF. Written as DNA, the CDR3 is TGTGCCAGTAGTGCCGGACTAGCGGGGGGCCACCTCCTCTGGGAGCAGTACTTC. Combining the CDR3 with reference TRBV19 and TRBJ2-7 gives the whole variable domain DGGITQSPKYLFRKEGQNVTLSCEQNLNHDAMYWYRQDPGQGLRLIYYSQIVNDFQKGDIAEGYSVSREKKESFPLTVTSAQKNPTAFYLCASSAGLAGGHLLWEQYFGPGTRLTVT.

This clone was counted a few times. This chain joins TRBV27 and TRBJ2-5; D perhaps matches TRBD2 (6 bases). Germline V gene data show CDR1 as MNHEY and CDR2 as SMNVEV (reference sequence). This CDR3 is built from 15 residues. V gave up 5 bases and J gave up 6 bases, with 19 bases separating them. CDR3 nucleotides: TGTGCCAGCAGTCCAAACTCGGACTATTTCCAGACCCAGTACTTC. It specifies CASSPNSDYFQTQYF.

This chain uses TRBV7-9 with TRBJ1-2, with D uncertain. Per the germline V gene, CDR1 is SEHNR and CDR2 is FQNEAQ (reference sequence). The CDR3 length is 12 residues. V lost 5 bases and J 5 bases, leaving 9 bases between the germline ends. CDR3 in amino acids: CASSASGYGYTF. Here the CDR3 DNA reads TGTGCCAGCAGCGCGAGCGGGTATGGCTACACCTTC.

J is TRBJ2-3 and V is TRBV5-1; the D is unclear. Trimming left V 1 base short and J 9 bases short, with 9 bases between. CDR1 and CDR2 (germline): SGHRS, YFSETQ. The CDR3 consists of 12 residues. The CDR3 loop is CASSLTVETQYF. CDR3 in DNA: TGCGCCAGCAGCTTGACGGTTGAGACGCAGTATTTT.

This chain uses TRBV4-3 with TRBJ2-5; tentative D call: TRBD1 (6 bases). CDR3 length: 14 amino acids. CDR1 LGHNA and CDR2 YSLEER come from the germline V gene. Between the trimmed V and J ends, which lost 3 bases and 2 bases, there was a span of 10 bases. In DNA form, the CDR3 reads TGCGCCAGCAGCCAGCAGGGGCTACAAGAGACCCAGTACTTC. Amino acids: CASSQQGLQETQYF.